The entry below gives a single T cell receptor (beta chain) sequence along with its context. This sample is drawn from a study of T cells after somatic rescue of genetic block. Produced via immunoSEQ multiplex PCR; TCRdb's table is partial and in-frame only. The table records some 10,000 clones, around 74% of them present only once. Trimming removed 0 bases from V and 5 bases from J, with 14 bases in between. Germline CDR1 is SGHDT and CDR2 is YYEEEE. This CDR3 spans 15 amino acids. Source material: peripheral blood mononuclear cells (PBMCs). This clonotype originated in a boy under 18. The J gene is TRBJ2-5, the V gene TRBV5-6, with a possible D match to TRBD2 (5 bases). This chain's CDR3 is CASSLDRGITETQYF. CDR3 bases: TGTGCCAGCAGCTTGGACCGAGGGATTACGGAGACCCAGTACTTC.